The clone carrying this T cell receptor beta chain came up a few times. Its antigen is still unknown. CDR1 is LNHDA, CDR2 SQIVND, per germline (reference sequence). V gave up 5 bases and J gave up 9 bases; unmatched junction bases: 5. CDR3 length: 13 residues. Repertoires were generated with immunoSEQ multiplex PCR, while TCRdb's copy carries only in-frame clones and drops some. The data show tens of thousands of clones, approximately 57% seen once. The record originates from a study of cytotoxic CD8 clonotypes in ibrutinib-treated CLL. Study information: Responses comprised 24 partial and 2 complete; at median approximately 70 months, around 15 remained remitted and about twelve progressed. Patients gave response samples after a median 12 months of treatment, range 6 to 36. Productive templates averaged approximately 260,000 per sample, and productive rearrangements 94,082. Study results and caveats: Patients showed higher baseline clonality than age-matched healthy donors, and it tracked circulating CD8+ T-cell counts.

V is TRBV19 and J is TRBJ2-1, with 9 bases matching TRBD1. The receptor's source is a human donor with chronic lymphocytic leukemia. The material was PBMCs, obtained after 12 months of ibrutinib treatment. This CDR3 is CASSARDRAEQFF. The CDR3 bases are TGTGCCAGTAGTGCCCGGGACAGGGCTGAGCAGTTCTTC.